This is a list of T cell receptor beta chains from one sample in a study of control samples from healthy donors and cancer patients. Clones were sequenced by immunoSEQ multiplex PCR, and TCRdb holds only the in-frame ones, with some missing. The sample contains more than 75,000 clones, approximately 84% of which appear only once. The sample taken for sequencing was PBMCs. These receptors all stem from a man between 65 and 85 years old with lung cancer. Each CDR3 is given with its conserved first and last residue. A D gene is named only where the DNA matches it firmly. Rows give clone size only sometimes, using once, few, many, or a class for an expanded clone.

clone size,V gene,D gene,CDR3 length,J gene,CDR3 DNA,CDR3 protein
NA,TRBV24-1,TRBD1,11,TRBJ1-2,TGTGCCACCAGTCAGGGGGCGGGCTACACCTTC,CATSQGAGYTF
NA,TRBV28,TRBD1,18,TRBJ1-5,TGTGCCAGCCCCGCCTCCTTCACAGGGGCTTATAGCAATCAGCCCCAGCATTTT,CASPASFTGAYSNQPQHF
NA,TRBV7-2,TRBD1,16,TRBJ1-3,TGTGCCAGCAGCTTACGACAGGGGCGGGTTGGGAACACCATATATTTT,CASSLRQGRVGNTIYF
few,TRBV7-9,NA,15,TRBJ1-5,TGTGCCAGCAGCTTAGCAGGTACTAGCAATCAGCCCCAGCATTTT,CASSLAGTSNQPQHF
NA,TRBV5-1,NA,15,TRBJ1-2,TGCGCCAGCAGCCCGGAGGGACTCCTTAACTATGGCTACACCTTC,CASSPEGLLNYGYTF
NA,TRBV27,TRBD1,13,TRBJ2-7,TGTGCCAGCAGCCGACAGGGTTCCTACGAGCAGTACTTC,CASSRQGSYEQYF
NA,TRBV15,TRBD2,20,TRBJ2-3,TGTGCCACCAGCAGAGTTCCTGCCCGGGGACTAGCGGGGACCACAGATACGCAGTATTTT,CATSRVPARGLAGTTDTQYF
NA,TRBV14,TRBD1,16,TRBJ1-1,TGTGCCAGCAGCCCGTGGACAGGCCCCATGAACACTGAAGCTTTCTTT,CASSPWTGPMNTEAFF
once,TRBV20-1,NA,14,TRBJ1-5,TGCAGTGCTAGTAAAGGGGCGGGCAATCAGCCCCAGCATTTT,CSASKGAGNQPQHF
NA,TRBV16,NA,15,TRBJ1-2,TGTGCCAGCAGCCGGACTGACACGTTAAACTATGGCTACACCTTC,CASSRTDTLNYGYTF
NA,TRBV3-1/TRBV3-2,NA,14,TRBJ2-7,TGTGCCAGCAGCCAAGATAGGCAGGTCGACGAGCAGTACTTC,CASSQDRQVDEQYF
few,TRBV7-7,TRBD1,13,TRBJ2-7,TGTGCCAGCAGCTTAGGGGCAGGGGGCGAGCAGTACTTC,CASSLGAGGEQYF
NA,TRBV11-3,TRBD2,15,TRBJ2-2,TGTGCCAGCAGCTCAGGACTAGCGAACACCGGGGAGCTGTTTTTT,CASSSGLANTGELFF
NA,TRBV6-2/TRBV6-3,NA,16,TRBJ1-5,TGTGCCAGCAGTTCCCACTACCAGGGGACGGCGAGGCCCCAGCATTTT,CASSSHYQGTARPQHF
NA,TRBV5-1,NA,17,TRBJ1-4,TGCGCCAGCAGCTTGCGGGGGGGAGCCTCAACTAATGAAAAACTGTTTTTT,CASSLRGGASTNEKLFF
NA,TRBV11-2,NA,15,TRBJ2-6,TGTGCCAGCAGCCGTCGTAGCTCTGGGGCCAACGTCCTGACTTTC,CASSRRSSGANVLTF
NA,TRBV5-1,NA,15,TRBJ1-1,TGCGCCAGCAGCTTGCATCTGGAGCTGAACACTGAAGCTTTCTTT,CASSLHLELNTEAFF
NA,TRBV19,TRBD1,16,TRBJ1-1,TGTGCCAGTACCTCAGGTGCACAGGGGGCTAACACTGAAGCTTTCTTT,CASTSGAQGANTEAFF
NA,TRBV5-5,NA,15,TRBJ2-7,TGTGCCAGCAGCTTGTTGGGGGACATCTTCTACGAGCAGTACTTC,CASSLLGDIFYEQYF
NA,TRBV25-1,NA,14,TRBJ2-3,TGTGCCAGCAGTGACGGGGGGCACACAGATACGCAGTATTTT,CASSDGGHTDTQYF
NA,TRBV19,NA,14,TRBJ1-1,TGTGCCAGTAGTCACCGGGGCGCCGGGGCTGAAGCTTTCTTT,CASSHRGAGAEAFF
NA,TRBV7-9,TRBD1,13,TRBJ1-1,TGTGCCAGCAGCTTAAGGACAGGGGGTGAAGCTTTCTTT,CASSLRTGGEAFF
NA,TRBV30,NA,11,TRBJ2-2,TGTGCCTGGAGAGGGGAGGGGGAGCTGTTTTTT,CAWRGEGELFF
NA,TRBV7-9,NA,13,TRBJ2-2,TGTGCCAGCAGCTTACTGCTAACCGGGGAGCTGTTTTTT,CASSLLLTGELFF
NA,TRBV29-1,NA,13,TRBJ1-5,TGCAGCGTCCGCGCACCGAGCAATCAGCCCCAGCATTTT,CSVRAPSNQPQHF
few,TRBV30,TRBD1,15,TRBJ1-6,TGTGCCTGGAGTCTTGGGACAGGGGTTAATTCACCCCTCCACTTT,CAWSLGTGVNSPLHF
NA,TRBV6-6,NA,14,TRBJ1-5,TGTGCCAGCAGTTACCGTGGGAGCAATCAGCCCCAGCATTTT,CASSYRGSNQPQHF
NA,TRBV28,NA,15,TRBJ1-5,TGTGCCAGCAGTTGGGGGGCAGCGAGCAATCAGCCCCAGCATTTT,CASSWGAASNQPQHF
NA,TRBV7-9,TRBD1,13,TRBJ2-7,TGTGCCAGCAGCCAGGGGGTTGGCTACGAGCAGTACTTC,CASSQGVGYEQYF
few,TRBV25-1,NA,12,TRBJ2-3,TGTGCCACCTCGAAGGGTCCAGATACGCAGTATTTT,CATSKGPDTQYF
NA,TRBV4-1,NA,12,TRBJ2-3,TGCGCCAGCAGCCGCACTGGAGATACGCAGTATTTT,CASSRTGDTQYF
NA,TRBV7-9,NA,14,TRBJ2-3,TGTGCCAGCAGGGGGTCCAGCCCCACAGATACGCAGTATTTT,CASRGSSPTDTQYF
NA,TRBV19,NA,16,TRBJ1-3,TGTGCCAGTAGTATCTCGACAGTGATCTCTGGAAACACCATATATTTT,CASSISTVISGNTIYF
few,TRBV19,TRBD2,16,TRBJ2-3,TGTGCCAGTAGTACTCTAGCGGGGGGCCGCACAGATACGCAGTATTTT,CASSTLAGGRTDTQYF
NA,TRBV27,TRBD2,15,TRBJ2-2,TGTGCCAGCAGTTTCGGGACTAGTCGCACCGGGGAGCTGTTTTTT,CASSFGTSRTGELFF
NA,TRBV19,NA,14,TRBJ2-3,TGTGCCAGTAGTATTAGTTGGGTCACAGATACGCAGTATTTT,CASSISWVTDTQYF
few,TRBV5-1,TRBD2,15,TRBJ2-3,TGCGCCAGCAGCTTCCAGCGGGGGAACACAGATACGCAGTATTTT,CASSFQRGNTDTQYF
NA,TRBV2,NA,13,TRBJ1-2,TGTGCCAGCGAAAGGGCCTCTGGCTATGGCTACACCTTC,CASERASGYGYTF
once,TRBV24-1,NA,13,TRBJ2-3,TGTGCCACCAGTGATGACCGGCCAGATACGCAGTATTTT,CATSDDRPDTQYF
once,TRBV2,TRBD2,16,TRBJ2-5,TGTGCCAGCAGTGAAGATGGGCTAGCGGGGCAAGAGACCCAGTACTTC,CASSEDGLAGQETQYF
NA,TRBV19,TRBD2,14,TRBJ2-6,TGTGCCAGTAGTACCGGGAGGGCGGCCAACGTCCTGACTTTC,CASSTGRAANVLTF
NA,TRBV28,NA,12,TRBJ1-2,TGTGCCAGCAGTTTCAGGAGGTATGGCTACACCTTC,CASSFRRYGYTF
NA,TRBV7-6,TRBD1,17,TRBJ1-3,TGTGCCAGCAGCTTATTAACAGGGGACCTTTCTGGAAACACCATATATTTT,CASSLLTGDLSGNTIYF
NA,TRBV2,NA,15,TRBJ2-3,TGTGCCAGCAGGACCCGGGACTTGGGCACAGATACGCAGTATTTT,CASRTRDLGTDTQYF
NA,TRBV5-1,NA,16,TRBJ1-4,TGCGCCAGCAGCACACCCACGGGGGGAGCTAATGAAAAACTGTTTTTT,CASSTPTGGANEKLFF
NA,TRBV4-3,NA,16,TRBJ2-3,TGCGCCAGCAGCCAAGATGCGGGTTTCCGCACAGATACGCAGTATTTT,CASSQDAGFRTDTQYF
NA,TRBV6-4,TRBD2,18,TRBJ2-2,TGTGCCAGCAGTTTGACTAGCGGGGGGGCCGCGAACACCGGGGAGCTGTTTTTT,CASSLTSGGAANTGELFF
once,TRBV15,NA,17,TRBJ1-2,TGTGCCACCAGCGAGGGACTTCTTAGGCCCACTAACTATGGCTACACCTTC,CATSEGLLRPTNYGYTF
NA,TRBV6-5,NA,14,TRBJ2-2,TGTGCCAGCAGTTACGCTAGGAACACCGGGGAGCTGTTTTTT,CASSYARNTGELFF
once,TRBV15,NA,14,TRBJ2-7,TGTGCCACCAGCCCCGGACTATCGCCCTACGAGCAGTACTTC,CATSPGLSPYEQYF
once,TRBV6-6,NA,16,TRBJ2-7,TGTGCCAGCAGTCGACCGGTCCTCGGGGGAGGAAGGGAGCAGTACTTC,CASSRPVLGGGREQYF
NA,TRBV5-1,NA,14,TRBJ2-1,TGCGCCAGCAGGAGGATGAGCTCCTACAATGAGCAGTTCTTC,CASRRMSSYNEQFF
NA,TRBV29-1,NA,11,TRBJ1-2,TGCAGCGTCTCAGAGGTCTACGGCTACACCTTC,CSVSEVYGYTF
few,TRBV29-1,NA,14,TRBJ2-1,TGCAGCGTAATCTCTGGTAACAGTTACAATGAGCAGTTCTTC,CSVISGNSYNEQFF
NA,TRBV5-6,NA,15,TRBJ2-7,TGTGCCAGCAGCGGGGGTCGGGGGGCTCCCTACGAGCAGTACTTC,CASSGGRGAPYEQYF